This TCR beta chain derives from a study of identical twins. Study findings and constraints: Cord blood beta clonotypes that were abundant carried fewer insertions, and memory repertoires showed no such trend. Out-of-frame alpha sequences shared by twins were enriched for low generation probability.

The V gene lost 5 bases and the J gene lost 3 bases, with 11 bases spanning the gap. CDR3 length equals 13 residues. CDR1 LGHNT and CDR2 FRNRAP come from the germline V gene. This clonotype turned up a few times. Its antigen is not known. A universal primer site was created by template switching, with the cDNA bearing unique molecular identifiers. Using its own MiXCR run on the 5' RACE reads, TCRdb lists one record per CDR3 protein. This table holds under 1 million distinct CDR3 sequences, around 12% found once. These same records also appear under a second study, on yellow fever vaccine responses in identical twins.

This chain links TRBV12-5 with TRBJ2-7; TRBD1 might be the D (5 bases). The clonotype comes from a woman under 30 in good health. Sample: PBMCs. The CDR3 here is CASGLKQDYEQYF. In DNA, the CDR3 is TGTGCTAGTGGTCTCAAACAGGACTACGAGCAGTACTTC.